A single sample is the source of the 8 T cell receptor beta chains below, sequenced in a study of T cells expressing NK-cell markers. Using the 5' RACE reads, TCRdb records one entry per CDR3 protein without DNA. The table for this sample gives 250,000 to 300,000 distinct CDR3 sequences. Sequenced: blood T cells: a sorted CD56 or NKG2C T cell subset, CD4+ or CD8+ T cells, or bulk PBMC T cells (not recorded which). These TCRs come from a man in his late teens or twenties in good health.

The CDR3 sequence: CASSSTGTQGKLFF. The chain recombines TRBV2 with TRBJ1-4; TCRdb's D gene call, TRBD1, goes unchecked for lack of DNA. Looked up from germline, CDR1 is SNHLY and CDR2 is FYNNEI. The CDR3 consists of 14 residues.

The rearrangement links TRBV20-1 to TRBJ2-3; TCRdb proposes TRBD2, but this gene call is untestable without DNA. CDR1 and CDR2 from the germline V gene are DFQATT and SNEGSKA (reference sequence). The CDR3 is made up of 19 amino acids. Here the CDR3 reads CSARPGLAGESLSTDTQYF.

The genes are TRBV5-1 and TRBJ2-7; TCRdb gives TRBD2 as the D gene, but with no DNA this cannot be confirmed. The CDR3 runs to 14 residues. Germline V gives CDR1 SGHRS, CDR2 YFSETQ. CDR3 loop: CASAGTPLSYEQYF.

The J gene is TRBJ1-1, the V gene TRBV7-2. The V gene's germline CDR1 is SGHTA and CDR2 FQGNSA. This CDR3 comprises 13 residues. The CDR3: CASSSQVRTEAFF.

The chain employs TRBV6-5 and TRBJ1-2; the D gene TCRdb calls, TRBD1, cannot be checked with no DNA. CDR1 MNHEY and CDR2 SVGAGI come from the germline V gene. This CDR3 comprises 14 residues. CDR3 in amino acids: CASSYSGGMYGYTF.

This chain uses TRBV12-3 or TRBV12-4 with TRBJ2-7; TCRdb's D gene call, TRBD2, goes unchecked for lack of DNA. The CDR3 has 12 residues. The CDR3 region is CASSLTSAKQYF.

CDR3 sequence: CASSLVDSGTGELFF. V usage is TRBV12-3 or TRBV12-4 and J usage is TRBJ2-2. The length of the CDR3 is 15 residues.

The rearrangement joins TRBV5-6 to TRBJ2-7. Germline V gene data show CDR1 as SGHDT and CDR2 as YYEEEE. The CDR3 contains 12 residues. This chain's CDR3 is CASSSNSYEQYF.